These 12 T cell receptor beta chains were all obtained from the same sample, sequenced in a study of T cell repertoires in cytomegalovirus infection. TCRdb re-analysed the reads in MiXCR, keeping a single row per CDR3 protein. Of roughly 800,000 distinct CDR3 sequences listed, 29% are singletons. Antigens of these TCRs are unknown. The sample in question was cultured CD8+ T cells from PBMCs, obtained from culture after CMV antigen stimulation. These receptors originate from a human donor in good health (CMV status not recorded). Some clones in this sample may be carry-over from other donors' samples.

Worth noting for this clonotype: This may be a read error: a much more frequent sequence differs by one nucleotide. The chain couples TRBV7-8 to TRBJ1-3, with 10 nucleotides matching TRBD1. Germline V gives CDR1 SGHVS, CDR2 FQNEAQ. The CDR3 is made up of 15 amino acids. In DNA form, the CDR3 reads TGTGCCAGCAGCATAGGGACAGGGGCTGGAAACACCATATGTTTT. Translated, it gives CASSIGTGAGNTICF.

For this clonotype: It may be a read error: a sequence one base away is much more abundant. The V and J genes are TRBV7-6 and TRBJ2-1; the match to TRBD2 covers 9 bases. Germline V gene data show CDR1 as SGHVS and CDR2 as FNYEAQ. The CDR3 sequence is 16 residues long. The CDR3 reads CASSARLAGTYNERFF. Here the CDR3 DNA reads TGTGCCAGCAGCGCCCGGCTAGCGGGGACCTACAATGAGCGGTTCTTC.

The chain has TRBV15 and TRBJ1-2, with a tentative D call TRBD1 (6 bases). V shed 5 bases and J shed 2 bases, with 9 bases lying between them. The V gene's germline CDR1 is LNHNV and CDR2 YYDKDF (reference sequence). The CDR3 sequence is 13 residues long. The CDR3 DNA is TGTGCCACCAGCGGGGGCGGCAACTATGGCTACACCTTC. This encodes CATSGGGNYGYTF.

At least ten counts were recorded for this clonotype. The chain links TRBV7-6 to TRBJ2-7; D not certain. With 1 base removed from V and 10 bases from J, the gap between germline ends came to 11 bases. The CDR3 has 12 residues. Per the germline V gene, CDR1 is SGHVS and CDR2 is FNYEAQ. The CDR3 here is CASSLGDGEQYV. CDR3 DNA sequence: TGTGCCAGCAGCTTAGGGGATGGGGAACAGTACGTC.

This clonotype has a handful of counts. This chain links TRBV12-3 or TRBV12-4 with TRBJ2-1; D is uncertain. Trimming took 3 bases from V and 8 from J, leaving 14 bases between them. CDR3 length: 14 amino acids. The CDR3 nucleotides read TGTGCCAGCAGTTTCCGACCTGGTGGCGATGAGCAGTTCTTC. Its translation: CASSFRPGGDEQFF.

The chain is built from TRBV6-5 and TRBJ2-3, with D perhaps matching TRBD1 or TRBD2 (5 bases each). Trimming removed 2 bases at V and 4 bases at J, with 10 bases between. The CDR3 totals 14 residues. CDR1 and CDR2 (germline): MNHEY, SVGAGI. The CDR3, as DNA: TGTGCCAGCAGTTACGGGTTGGGGGCAGATACGCAGTATTTT. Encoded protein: CASSYGLGADTQYF.

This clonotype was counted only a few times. CDR3 DNA: TGTGCCAGCCCACAGTCCAGCGGGGAGGGGGAGACCCAGTACTTC. This translates into CASPQSSGEGETQYF. The genes are TRBV25-1 and TRBJ2-5; 7 nucleotides align to TRBD2. V gave up 8 bases and J gave up 5 bases; unmatched junction bases: 14. The CDR3 is 15 residues long. Germline V gives CDR1 MGHDK, CDR2 SYGVNS.

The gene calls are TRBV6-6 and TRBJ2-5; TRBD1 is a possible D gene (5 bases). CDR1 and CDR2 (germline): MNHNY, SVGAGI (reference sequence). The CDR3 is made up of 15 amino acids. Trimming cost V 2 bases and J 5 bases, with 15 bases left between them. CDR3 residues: CASSYRRQGRETQYF. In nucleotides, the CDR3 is TGTGCCAGCAGTTACCGTAGGCAGGGCCGGGAGACCCAGTACTTC.

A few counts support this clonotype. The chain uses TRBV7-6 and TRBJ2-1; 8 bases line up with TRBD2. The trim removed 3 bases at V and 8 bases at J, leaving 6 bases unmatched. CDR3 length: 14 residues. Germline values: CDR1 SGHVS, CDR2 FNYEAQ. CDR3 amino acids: CASSFPGLADEQFF. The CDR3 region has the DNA TGTGCCAGCAGCTTCCCTGGACTAGCAGATGAGCAGTTCTTC.

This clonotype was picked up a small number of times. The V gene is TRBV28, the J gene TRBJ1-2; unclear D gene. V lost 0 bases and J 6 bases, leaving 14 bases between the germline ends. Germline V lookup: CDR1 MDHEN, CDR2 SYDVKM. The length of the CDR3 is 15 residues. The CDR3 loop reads CASSLWAEHIDGYTF. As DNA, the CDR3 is TGTGCCAGCAGTTTATGGGCGGAACACATTGATGGCTACACCTTC.

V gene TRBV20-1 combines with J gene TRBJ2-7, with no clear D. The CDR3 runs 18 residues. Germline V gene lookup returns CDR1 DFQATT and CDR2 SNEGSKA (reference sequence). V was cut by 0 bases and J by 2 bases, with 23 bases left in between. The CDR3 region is CSARDKFSSGTEPYEQYF. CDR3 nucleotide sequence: TGCAGTGCTAGAGATAAGTTTTCGTCCGGAACCGAACCCTACGAGCAGTACTTC.

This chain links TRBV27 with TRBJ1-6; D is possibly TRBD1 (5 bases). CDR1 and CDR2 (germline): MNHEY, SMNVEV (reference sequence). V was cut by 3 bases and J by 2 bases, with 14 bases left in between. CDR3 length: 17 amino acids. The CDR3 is CASSFGTERAYNSPLHF. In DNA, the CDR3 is TGTGCCAGCAGTTTCGGGACCGAGAGGGCCTATAATTCACCCCTCCACTTT.